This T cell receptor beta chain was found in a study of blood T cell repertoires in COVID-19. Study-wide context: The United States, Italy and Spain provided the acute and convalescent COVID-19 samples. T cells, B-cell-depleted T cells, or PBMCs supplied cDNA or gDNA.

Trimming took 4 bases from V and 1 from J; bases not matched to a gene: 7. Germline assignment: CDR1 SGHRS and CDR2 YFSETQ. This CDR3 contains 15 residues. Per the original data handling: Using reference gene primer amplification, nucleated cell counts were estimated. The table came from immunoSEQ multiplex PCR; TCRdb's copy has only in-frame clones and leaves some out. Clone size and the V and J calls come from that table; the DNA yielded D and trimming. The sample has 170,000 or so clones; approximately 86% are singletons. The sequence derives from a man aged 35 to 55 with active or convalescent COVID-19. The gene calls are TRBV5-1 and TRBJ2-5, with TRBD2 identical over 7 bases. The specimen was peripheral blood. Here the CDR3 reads CASSQFGRSQETQYF. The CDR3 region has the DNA TGCGCCAGCAGCCAATTCGGGAGGAGCCAAGAGACCCAGTACTTC.